The 14 T cell receptor beta chains below were found in one sample sequenced in a study of shared clonotypes between healthy human individuals. The repertoire was sequenced with immunoSEQ multiplex PCR; TCRdb's copy has only in-frame clones and lacks some. The table records hundreds of thousands of clones, roughly three quarters of them present only once. The sample was PBMCs. The receptors were gathered from a woman between 35 and 50 years old in good health. Some clones in this sample may be carry-over from other donors' samples.

The chain is built from TRBV27 and TRBJ1-1, with D maybe TRBD1 (6 bases). The CDR3 is 13 residues long. V shed 6 bases and J shed 0 bases, with 8 bases lying between them. The germline V gene has CDR1 MNHEY and CDR2 SMNVEV (reference sequence). The CDR3 nucleotides read TGTGCCAGCAGCAACAGGGTGAACACTGAAGCTTTCTTT. This encodes CASSNRVNTEAFF.

This clone was seen at least ten times. The chain joins TRBV5-4 to TRBJ2-5; 9 positions match TRBD1. Trimming took 4 bases from V and 1 from J; bases not matched to a gene: 8. CDR1 and CDR2 (germline): SGHNT, YYREEE (reference sequence). The CDR3 has 16 amino acids. In DNA, the CDR3 is TGTGCCAGCAGCAGAGGACAGGGGAGAACCCAAGAGACCCAGTACTTC. It encodes CASSRGQGRTQETQYF.

The chain links TRBV18 to TRBJ2-3, with 9 bases identical to TRBD2. The V gene end was trimmed by 0 bases and the J gene end by 0 bases; junction bases not matched to a gene: 1. The germline V gene has CDR1 KGHSH and CDR2 LQKENI. This CDR3 comprises 16 residues. CDR3 coding DNA: TGTGCCAGCTCACCACCCCTAGCGGGGAGCACAGATACGCAGTATTTT. Translation: CASSPPLAGSTDTQYF.

This clone was counted at least ten times. Other DNA sequences from this sample encode an identical CDR3 as well. V gene TRBV4-3 combines with J gene TRBJ2-1; 10 nucleotides match TRBD2. With 1 base clipped from V and 4 bases from J, the junction kept 1 base outside the gene matches. Germline CDR1 LGHNA, CDR2 YSLEER. The CDR3 sequence is 15 residues long. The CDR3 DNA reads as TGCGCCAGCAGCCAAGCTAGCGGGGGTTACAATGAGCAGTTCTTC. Translated, it gives CASSQASGGYNEQFF.

The rearrangement links TRBV28 to TRBJ1-4, with TRBD1 identical over 7 bases. J was trimmed by 5 bases and V by 5 bases; bases with no gene match: 14. Per germline, CDR1 MDHEN and CDR2 SYDVKM. The length of the CDR3 is 17 residues. The DNA of the CDR3 is TGTGCCAGCAGTCCATATTGGGTAACAGGGGCGAATGAAAAACTGTTTTTT. Translated: CASSPYWVTGANEKLFF.

CDR3 loop: CASSFGVNTDTQYF. The CDR3 region has the DNA TGTGCCAGCAGCTTTGGGGTCAACACAGATACGCAGTATTTT. V usage is TRBV7-3 and J usage is TRBJ2-3; no definite D call. CDR1 is SGHTA, CDR2 FQGTGA, per germline. Trimming cost V 3 bases and J 2 bases, with 9 bases left between them. The CDR3 covers 14 residues.

This chain connects TRBV30 to TRBJ2-2, with D possibly TRBD1 on 6 matching bases. V shed 7 bases and J shed 6 bases, with 18 bases lying between them. This CDR3 spans 14 amino acids. Germline values: CDR1 GTSNPN, CDR2 SVGIG (reference sequence). The CDR3 coding sequence is TGTGCCTCCTCATACCGGGACATGGCCGGGGAGCTGTTTTTT. Translation: CASSYRDMAGELFF.

This chain links TRBV21-1 with TRBJ2-7. TRBV21-1 is a documented pseudogene. The CDR3 loop spans 15 amino acids. The CDR3 bases are TGTGCCAGCAGCAAAGGGGGGGCACGGGGCTACGAGCAGTACTTC. Protein product: CASSKGGARGYEQYF.

This clone was seen more than once but under ten times. V and J are TRBV4-2 and TRBJ1-2; 7 bases fit TRBD1. The CDR3 runs 15 residues. Losses at the gene ends were 5 bases for V and 3 bases for J; bases not matched to a gene: 9. The germline V gene encodes CDR1 LGHNA and CDR2 YNFKEQ. In nucleotides, the CDR3 is TGTGCCAGCAGCTCTTATTCAGGGGGGGACTATGGCTACACCTTC. Its translation: CASSSYSGGDYGYTF.

This sequence joins TRBV7-2 and TRBJ2-7; D is unclear. CDR3 length equals 15 residues. The germline V and J ends were trimmed by 1 base and 2 bases, with 12 bases remaining between them. Germline CDR1 and CDR2: SGHTA and FQGNSA. The CDR3: CASSLEEKPPYEQYF. CDR3 in DNA: TGTGCCAGCAGCTTAGAGGAAAAGCCCCCCTACGAGCAGTACTTC.

The genes are TRBV28 and TRBJ1-1, with 9 bases aligning to TRBD1. V trimming: 4 bases; J trimming: 5 bases; junction bases outside the gene matches: 14. Germline-derived CDR1 and CDR2 are MDHEN and SYDVKM. CDR3 length equals 17 residues. The CDR3 DNA reads as TGTGCCAGCAGTTCCTGGAGGGGACAGGGAGCGAGGACTGAAGCTTTCTTT. Translation gives CASSSWRGQGARTEAFF.

The chain links TRBV5-1 to TRBJ2-2; 7 bases agree with TRBD1. Germline trimming cut 5 bases from V and 7 bases from J; bases unmatched to any gene: 11. CDR3 length: 15 amino acids. Germline V gene data show CDR1 as SGHRS and CDR2 as YFSETQ. CDR3 sequence (DNA): TGCGCCAGCAGTCCAATCGACAGGGCGAGCGGGGAGCTGTTTTTT. Protein: CASSPIDRASGELFF.

The rearrangement joins TRBV5-4 to TRBJ2-5, with D possibly being TRBD1 or TRBD2 (5 bases each). Trimming took 1 base from V and 5 from J, leaving 15 bases between them. Germline-derived CDR1 and CDR2 are SGHNT and YYREEE (reference sequence). The CDR3 is made up of 15 amino acids. The CDR3 DNA is TGTGCCAGCAGCTTGAGTATTGGGACGGGGGAGACCCAGTACTTC. As protein: CASSLSIGTGETQYF.

This chain connects TRBV4-2 to TRBJ2-1; D remains ambiguous. V was clipped by 3 bases and J by 9 bases, with 12 bases between them. The CDR3 sequence is 13 residues long. The V gene's germline CDR1 is LGHNA and CDR2 YNFKEQ. The CDR3 nucleotides read TGTGCCAGCAGCCACCCGCCCCGCGGTGAGCAGTTCTTC. Translated, it gives CASSHPPRGEQFF.